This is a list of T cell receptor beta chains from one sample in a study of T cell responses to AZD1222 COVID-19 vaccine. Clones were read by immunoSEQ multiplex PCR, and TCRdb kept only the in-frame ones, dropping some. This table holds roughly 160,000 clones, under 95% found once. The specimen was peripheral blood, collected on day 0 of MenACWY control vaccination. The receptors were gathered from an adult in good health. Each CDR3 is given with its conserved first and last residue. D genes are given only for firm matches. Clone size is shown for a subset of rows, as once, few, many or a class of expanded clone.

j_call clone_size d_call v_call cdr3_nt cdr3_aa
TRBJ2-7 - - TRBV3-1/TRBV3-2 TGTGCCAGCAGCCAAGCCGGACTGGGCGAGCAGTACTTC CASSQAGLGEQYF
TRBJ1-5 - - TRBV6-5 TGTGCCAGCAGTACGACACGGGTCGCTCAGCCCCAGCATTTT CASSTTRVAQPQHF
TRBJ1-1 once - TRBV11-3 TGTGCCAGCAGCCGAAGGACCGCGATGAACACTGAAGCTTTCTTT CASSRRTAMNTEAFF
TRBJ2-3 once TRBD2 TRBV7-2 TGTGCCAGCAGCTTAGCGCTGGCGGGAGGGACAGATACGCAGTATTTT CASSLALAGGTDTQYF
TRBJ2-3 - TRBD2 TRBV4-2 TGTGCCAGCAGCCAAGATGGGACTAGTCCCACAGATACGCAGTATTTT CASSQDGTSPTDTQYF
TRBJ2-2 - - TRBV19 TGTGCCAGTAGCCCGGGACTCAACACCGGGGAGCTGTTTTTT CASSPGLNTGELFF
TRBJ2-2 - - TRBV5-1 TGCGCCAGCAGCTTGGACAGCCGCGCCGGGGAGCTGTTTTTT CASSLDSRAGELFF
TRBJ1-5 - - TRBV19 TGTGCCTGTCGTAACCTCATAGACAATCAGCCCCAGCATTTT CACRNLIDNQPQHF
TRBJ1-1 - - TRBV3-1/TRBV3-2 TGTGCCAGCAGCCAAAGGGGACAAAACACTGAAGCTTTCTTT CASSQRGQNTEAFF
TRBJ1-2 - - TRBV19 TGTGCCAGTAGTCCCGCGACAGGCGTCTATGGCTACACCTTC CASSPATGVYGYTF
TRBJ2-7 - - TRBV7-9 TGTGCCAGCAGCTCCCGGGGGGGGACAGGGACCACCTACGAGCAGTACTTC CASSSRGGTGTTYEQYF
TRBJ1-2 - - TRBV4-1 TGCGCCAGCAGCCAAGTCGGCGGGCCCCACTATGGCTACACCTTC CASSQVGGPHYGYTF
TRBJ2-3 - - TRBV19 TGTGCCAGTAGTAAGGGGACGACAGATACGCAGTATTTT CASSKGTTDTQYF